The sequence of this TCR beta chain was determined in a study of blood T cell repertoires in COVID-19. This clone appeared a few times. In terms of age and location, participants ranged from roughly 18 to 90 years and lived in about two dozen US areas. Allocation to cohorts depended on clinical history reported by the participants. The CDR3 contains 14 residues. The V segment lost 4 bases and the J segment 10 bases; nucleotides outside the gene matches: 9. Germline V CDR1 and CDR2: SGHRS, YFSETQ. How the authors handled the data: The authors estimated nucleated cell counts from reference gene primer amplification. The table came from immunoSEQ multiplex PCR; TCRdb's copy has only in-frame clones and leaves some out. That table furnishes V, J and clone size, whereas the DNA furnished D and trimming. The data show roughly 200,000 clones, 65% to 90% seen once.

The sequenced material came from PBMCs or T cells enriched from blood (not recorded which). This receptor was obtained from a woman in her sixties or seventies with acute COVID-19. The chain employs TRBV5-1 and TRBJ2-1; 9 bases agree with TRBD1. For the CDR3, the DNA is TGCGCCAGCAGCCCCACCGGGACAGGGAACGAGCAGTTCTTC. This translates into CASSPTGTGNEQFF.